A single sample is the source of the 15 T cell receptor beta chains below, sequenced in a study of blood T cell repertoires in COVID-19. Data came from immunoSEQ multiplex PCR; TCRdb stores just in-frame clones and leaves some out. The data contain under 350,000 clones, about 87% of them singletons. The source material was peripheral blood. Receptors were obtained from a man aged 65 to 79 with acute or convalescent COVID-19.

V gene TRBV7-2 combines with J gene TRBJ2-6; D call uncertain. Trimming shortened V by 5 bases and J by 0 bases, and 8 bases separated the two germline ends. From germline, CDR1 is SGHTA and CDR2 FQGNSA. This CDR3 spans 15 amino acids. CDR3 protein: CASSHTASGANVLTF. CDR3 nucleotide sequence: TGTGCCAGCAGCCATACAGCCTCTGGGGCCAACGTCCTGACTTTC.

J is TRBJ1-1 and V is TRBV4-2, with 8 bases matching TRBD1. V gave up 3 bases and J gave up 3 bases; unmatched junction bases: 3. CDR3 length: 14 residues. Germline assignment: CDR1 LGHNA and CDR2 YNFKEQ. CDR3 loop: CASSQDRVDTEAFF. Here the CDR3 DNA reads TGTGCCAGCAGCCAGGACAGGGTTGACACTGAAGCTTTCTTT.

DNA for the CDR3: TGTGCCAGCAGTGCTAGGGAGTCGGGGGAGCAGTTCTTC. Its protein product is CASSARESGEQFF. The rearrangement links TRBV6-4 to TRBJ2-1; D is possibly TRBD2 (5 bases). The CDR3 is 13 residues long. V dropped 4 bases and J dropped 10 bases, with 14 bases sitting between them. Germline V CDR1 and CDR2: MRHNA, SNTAGT.

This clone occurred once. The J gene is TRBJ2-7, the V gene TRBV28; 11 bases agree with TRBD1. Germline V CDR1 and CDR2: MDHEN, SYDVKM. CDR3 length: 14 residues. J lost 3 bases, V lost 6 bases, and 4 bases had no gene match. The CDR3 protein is CASSRGTGGYEQYF. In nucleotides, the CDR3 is TGTGCCAGCAGCCGCGGGACAGGGGGCTACGAGCAGTACTTC.

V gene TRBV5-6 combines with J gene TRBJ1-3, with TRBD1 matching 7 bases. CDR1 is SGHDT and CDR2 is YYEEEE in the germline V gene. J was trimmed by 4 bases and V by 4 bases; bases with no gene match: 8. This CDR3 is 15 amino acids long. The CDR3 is CASSPMTGSGNTIYF. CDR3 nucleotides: TGTGCCAGCAGCCCCATGACAGGGTCGGGAAACACCATATATTTT.

The CDR3 protein is CASSSDRGDEKLFF. In DNA form, the CDR3 reads TGTGCCAGCAGTTCGGACAGGGGTGATGAAAAACTGTTTTTT. V gene TRBV7-9 combines with J gene TRBJ1-4; 9 bases match TRBD1. J was trimmed by 6 bases and V by 6 bases; bases with no gene match: 5. Germline-derived CDR1 and CDR2 are SEHNR and FQNEAQ (reference sequence). The CDR3 loop spans 14 amino acids. Full variable domain (missing parts from reference TRBV7-9 and TRBJ1-4): DTGVSQNPRHKITKRGQNVTFRCDPISEHNRLYWYRQTLGQGPEFLTYFQNEAQLEKSRLLSDRFSAERPKGSFSTLEIQRTEQGDSAMYLCASSSDRGDEKLFFGSGTQLSVL.

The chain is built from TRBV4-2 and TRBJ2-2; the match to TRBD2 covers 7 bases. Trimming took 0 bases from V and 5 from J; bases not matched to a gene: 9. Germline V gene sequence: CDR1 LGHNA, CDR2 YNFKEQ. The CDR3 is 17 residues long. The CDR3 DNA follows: TGTGCCAGCAGCCAAGATCTCGCGGGAGCTAGGACCGGGGAGCTGTTTTTT. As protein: CASSQDLAGARTGELFF.

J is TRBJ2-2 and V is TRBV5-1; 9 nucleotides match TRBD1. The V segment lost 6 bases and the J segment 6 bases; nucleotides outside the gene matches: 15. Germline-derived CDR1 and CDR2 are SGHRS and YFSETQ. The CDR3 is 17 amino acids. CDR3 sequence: CASTPTPGQGTSGELFF. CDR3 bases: TGCGCCAGCACCCCGACCCCGGGACAGGGTACTTCCGGGGAGCTGTTTTTT.

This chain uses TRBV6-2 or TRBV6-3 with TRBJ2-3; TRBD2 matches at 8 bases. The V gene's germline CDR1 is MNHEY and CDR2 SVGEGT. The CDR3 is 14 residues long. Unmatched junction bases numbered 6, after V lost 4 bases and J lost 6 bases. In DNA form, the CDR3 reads TGTGCCAGCAGTTCTATAGCGGGAATGGATACGCAGTATTTT. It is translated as CASSSIAGMDTQYF.

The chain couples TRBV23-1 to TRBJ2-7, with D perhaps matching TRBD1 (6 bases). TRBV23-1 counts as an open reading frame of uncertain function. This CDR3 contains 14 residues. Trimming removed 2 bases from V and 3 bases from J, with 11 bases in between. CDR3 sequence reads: CASSQQGPYYEQYF. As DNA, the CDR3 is TGCGCCAGCAGTCAACAGGGGCCCTACTACGAGCAGTACTTC.

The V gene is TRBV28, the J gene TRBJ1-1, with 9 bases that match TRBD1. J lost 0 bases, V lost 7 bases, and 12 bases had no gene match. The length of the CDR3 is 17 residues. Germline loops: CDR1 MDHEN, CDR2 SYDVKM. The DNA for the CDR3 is TGTGCCAGCACCCGACTCTGGACAGGGGTAATGAACACTGAAGCTTTCTTT. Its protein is CASTRLWTGVMNTEAFF.

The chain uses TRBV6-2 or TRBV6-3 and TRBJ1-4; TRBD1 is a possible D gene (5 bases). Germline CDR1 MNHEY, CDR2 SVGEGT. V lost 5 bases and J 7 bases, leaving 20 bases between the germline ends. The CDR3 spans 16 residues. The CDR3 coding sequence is TGTGCCAGCAGTCGAACCCCCAGGGAAAATGGTGAAAAACTGTTTTTT. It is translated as CASSRTPRENGEKLFF.

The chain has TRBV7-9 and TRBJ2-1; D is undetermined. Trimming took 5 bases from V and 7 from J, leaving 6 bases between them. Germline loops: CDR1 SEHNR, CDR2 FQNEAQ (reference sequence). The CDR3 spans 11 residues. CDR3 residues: CASSHQNEQFF. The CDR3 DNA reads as TGTGCCAGCAGCCATCAAAATGAGCAGTTCTTC. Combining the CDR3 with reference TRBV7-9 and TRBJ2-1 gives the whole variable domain DTGVSQNPRHKITKRGQNVTFRCDPISEHNRLYWYRQTLGQGPEFLTYFQNEAQLEKSRLLSDRFSAERPKGSFSTLEIQRTEQGDSAMYLCASSHQNEQFFGPGTRLTVL.

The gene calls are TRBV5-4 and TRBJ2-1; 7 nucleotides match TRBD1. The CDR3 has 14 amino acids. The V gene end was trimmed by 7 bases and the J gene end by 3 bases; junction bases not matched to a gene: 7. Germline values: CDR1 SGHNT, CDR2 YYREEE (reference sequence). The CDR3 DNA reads TGTGCCAGCGGCCTAGCAGGGGGCTACAATGAGCAGTTCTTC. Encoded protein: CASGLAGGYNEQFF.

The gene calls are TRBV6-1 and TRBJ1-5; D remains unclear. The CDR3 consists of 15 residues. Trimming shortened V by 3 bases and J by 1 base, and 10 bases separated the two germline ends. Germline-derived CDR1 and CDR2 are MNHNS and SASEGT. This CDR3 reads CASSERHMSNQPQHF. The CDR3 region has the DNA TGTGCCAGCAGTGAGAGACACATGAGCAATCAGCCCCAGCATTTT.